Listed here is a single T cell receptor (beta chain). Antigen specificity is unknown. This sample was taken from a study of persistence of HIV-infected CD4 T cells. The libraries were made with immunoSEQ version 4 in survey mode. Only in-frame clones appear in the TCRdb table, and some are missing; sequencing was by immunoSEQ multiplex PCR. The sample includes around 40,000 clones, about 90% of them seen just once. This CDR3 contains 13 residues. Trimming cost V 8 bases and J 2 bases, with 12 bases left between them. Germline CDR1 is LNHNV and CDR2 is YYDKDF (reference sequence). General study results and limits: TCRbeta richness was lower in CMV- and Gag-responding cells than in anti-CD3/anti-CD28-responding cells. Degenerate expanded CDR3beta sequences were enriched among CMV- and Gag-responding cells.

Cells were stimulated nonspecifically with anti-CD3/anti-CD28 magnetic beads. CD4+ T cells upregulating both CD40 ligand and CD69 were sorted as responding cells. Donors had undetectable plasma HIV-1 RNA, under 50 copies/mL, for 4+ years. PBMCs were depleted of CD8+ T cells before stimulation. This clonotype originated in an adult man with HIV who was CMV-seropositive. V gene TRBV15 combines with J gene TRBJ1-2; D is ambiguous. The source material was CD4+ T cells sorted from PBMCs after approximately 18-hour stimulation, sampled from a patient who received antiretroviral therapy. CDR3 in DNA: TGTGCCACCCAACCGGGCGCGAACTATGGCTACACCTTC. Its translation: CATQPGANYGYTF.